The 17 T cell receptor beta chains reported below all come from one sample, sequenced in a study of PD-L1 blockade in urothelial cancer. Profiled with immunoSEQ multiplex PCR; TCRdb holds only in-frame clones, not every one. The profile shows about 38,000 clones, around 83% of them singletons. The sample was PBMCs, taken around atezolizumab (anti-PD-L1) treatment. All receptors come from a man aged 55 to 70 with urothelial cancer.

The chain has TRBV2 and TRBJ2-5, with D maybe TRBD1 (5 bases). Germline assignment: CDR1 SNHLY and CDR2 FYNNEI. The CDR3 is 15 residues long. The V and J ends lost 1 base and 0 bases respectively, with 9 bases between them. The DNA for the CDR3 is TGTGCCAGCAGTGAAGGACAGACGTACCAAGAGACCCAGTACTTC. Translated, it gives CASSEGQTYQETQYF.

This chain uses TRBV7-9 with TRBJ2-5; D may be TRBD2 (5 bases). CDR1 is SEHNR, CDR2 FQNEAQ, per germline (reference sequence). The germline V and J ends were trimmed by 3 bases and 3 bases, with 5 bases remaining between them. The CDR3 is made up of 12 amino acids. CDR3 DNA sequence: TGTGCCAGCAGCTTCGGGGAAGAGACCCAGTACTTC. This encodes CASSFGEETQYF.

This chain links TRBV5-1 with TRBJ2-2; D is unresolved. Germline values: CDR1 SGHRS, CDR2 YFSETQ. Between the trimmed V and J ends, which lost 2 bases and 6 bases, there was a span of 11 bases. This CDR3 is 14 amino acids long. The CDR3 sequence is CASSLGSSSGELFF. The CDR3 bases are TGCGCCAGCAGCTTAGGTAGCTCGTCCGGGGAGCTGTTTTTT.

V and J are TRBV12-5 and TRBJ1-1, with 12 positions matching TRBD1. Germline CDR1 reads LGHNT; CDR2 reads FRNRAP. The trim removed 1 base at V and 6 bases at J, leaving 12 bases unmatched. This CDR3 has 18 amino acids. This CDR3 is CASGLALPGQGAHPEAFF. The CDR3 DNA reads as TGTGCTAGTGGTTTGGCCCTCCCGGGACAGGGGGCGCACCCTGAAGCTTTCTTT.

The rearrangement links TRBV28 to TRBJ1-1; possibly TRBD1 for D (5 bases). V was pared by 5 bases and J by 2 bases, with 15 bases between. This CDR3 has 15 residues. Germline V gene data show CDR1 as MDHEN and CDR2 as SYDVKM. The CDR3, as DNA: TGTGCCAGCAGTGATACAGGCACCTCCAACACTGAAGCTTTCTTT. Amino acid sequence: CASSDTGTSNTEAFF.

The chain links TRBV28 to TRBJ2-7; D is possibly TRBD1 (6 bases). Germline V gene data show CDR1 as MDHEN and CDR2 as SYDVKM. V was shortened by 6 bases and J by 0 bases, with 12 bases between the two germline ends. The CDR3 loop spans 14 amino acids. CDR3 bases: TGTGCCAGCAGGCCGGGACACCGCTCCTACGAGCAGTACTTC. It codes for CASRPGHRSYEQYF.

This chain uses TRBV5-1 with TRBJ2-1; D might be TRBD2 (6 bases). With 3 bases removed from V and 7 bases from J, the gap between germline ends came to 8 bases. The CDR3 is 12 amino acids. Germline CDR1 is SGHRS and CDR2 is YFSETQ. The CDR3 bases are TGCGCCAGCAGCTCTCGGGGGAATGAGCAGTTCTTC. This sequence encodes CASSSRGNEQFF.

The chain has TRBV14 and TRBJ1-1, with 9 bases identical to TRBD1. The germline CDR1 and CDR2 sequences are SGHDN and FVKESK. The CDR3 length is 17 residues. Unmatched junction bases numbered 7, after V lost 2 bases and J lost 0 bases. The CDR3 sequence: CASSQWDRVAMNTEAFF. In nucleotides, the CDR3 is TGTGCCAGCAGCCAATGGGACAGGGTGGCAATGAACACTGAAGCTTTCTTT. Drawing the rest from reference TRBV14 and TRBJ1-1, the complete variable domain is EAGVTQFPSHSVIEKGQTVTLRCDPISGHDNLYWYRRVMGKEIKFLLHFVKESKQDESGMPNNRFLAERTGGTYSTLKVQPAELEDSGVYFCASSQWDRVAMNTEAFFGQGTRLTVV.

The chain has TRBV7-2 and TRBJ1-4; D gene ambiguous. CDR1 SGHTA and CDR2 FQGNSA come from the germline V gene. V was cut by 2 bases and J by 0 bases, with 7 bases left in between. This CDR3 region has 15 residues. DNA of the CDR3: TGTGCCAGCAGCTTATTCGGAGCAACTAATGAAAAACTGTTTTTT. It codes for CASSLFGATNEKLFF. Full variable domain (remainder filled in from reference TRBV7-2 and TRBJ1-4): GAGVSQSPSNKVTEKGKDVELRCDPISGHTALYWYRQSLGQGLEFLIYFQGNSAPDKSGLPSDRFSAERTGGSVSTLTIQRTQQEDSAVYLCASSLFGATNEKLFFGSGTQLSVL.

This clone has a single count. The genes are TRBV28 and TRBJ2-1, with a possible D match to TRBD2 (5 bases). Germline assignment: CDR1 MDHEN and CDR2 SYDVKM. This CDR3 has 14 amino acids. V was clipped by 5 bases and J by 7 bases, with 15 bases between them. The CDR3 region has the DNA TGTGCCAGCAGTGATAGCGTTCTGGTTAATGAGCAGTTCTTC. Translated, it gives CASSDSVLVNEQFF.

The rearrangement joins TRBV27 to TRBJ1-2, with D unresolved. Trimming pared 2 bases from V and 5 bases from J, leaving 9 bases between. CDR1 is MNHEY, CDR2 SMNVEV, per germline (reference sequence). The CDR3 extends over 13 amino acids. In DNA form, the CDR3 reads TGTGCCAGCAGTTTAAACGGCGGATATGGCTACACCTTC. Protein: CASSLNGGYGYTF.

V is TRBV25-1 and J is TRBJ2-7; TRBD1 aligns across 7 bases. The junction had 2 bases not matched to a gene; V was cut back by 6 bases and J by 3 bases. CDR3 length: 12 amino acids. The germline CDR1 and CDR2 sequences are MGHDK and SYGVNS. CDR3 nucleotide sequence: TGTGCCAGCAGGGGGGACAGCTACGAGCAGTACTTC. Its translation: CASRGDSYEQYF.

The V call is TRBV6-1, the J call TRBJ1-5; 9 nucleotides align to TRBD1. Germline V gives CDR1 MNHNS, CDR2 SASEGT. J was trimmed by 3 bases and V by 5 bases; bases with no gene match: 2. The CDR3 is made up of 14 amino acids. CDR3 DNA sequence: TGTGCCAGCAGTCGGACAGGGGTCAATCAGCCCCAGCATTTT. This gives the protein CASSRTGVNQPQHF.

This chain uses TRBV6-6 with TRBJ1-2, with D possibly matching TRBD1 (6 bases). There are 14 residues in the CDR3. V was pared by 5 bases and J by 3 bases, with 13 bases between. The germline CDR1 and CDR2 sequences are MNHNY and SVGAGI (reference sequence). This chain's CDR3 is CASSVTGGDYGYTF. The CDR3 DNA follows: TGTGCCAGCAGTGTGACGGGGGGCGACTATGGCTACACCTTC.

The chain combines TRBV6-5 with TRBJ2-7; 8 bases are shared with TRBD2. J was trimmed by 1 base and V by 7 bases; bases with no gene match: 9. From germline, CDR1 is MNHEY and CDR2 SVGAGI. The CDR3 contains 15 residues. Here the CDR3 DNA reads TGTGCCAGCACTCCCTGGGCGGGAGGTTCCTACGAGCAGTACTTC. Amino acid sequence: CASTPWAGGSYEQYF.

This clone was found many times. The chain uses TRBV11-3 and TRBJ2-7; no clear D gene. Trimming pared 7 bases from V and 3 bases from J, leaving 4 bases between. CDR1 is SGHNT, CDR2 YENEEA, per germline. CDR3 length: 10 amino acids. This CDR3 is CASIRYEQYF. For the CDR3, the DNA is TGTGCCAGCATCCGCTACGAGCAGTACTTC. Complete variable domain (other parts from reference TRBV11-3 and TRBJ2-7): EAGVVQSPRYKIIEKKQPVAFWCNPISGHNTLYWYLQNLGQGPELLIRYENEEAVDDSQLPKDRFSAERLKGVDSTLKIQPAELGDSAVYLCASIRYEQYFGPGTRLTVT.

The V gene is TRBV13, the J gene TRBJ1-6; 8 bases match TRBD1. Germline CDR1 and CDR2: PRHDT and FYEKMQ (reference sequence). Trimming removed 6 bases from V and 10 bases from J; junction bases left unmatched: 8. CDR3 length equals 14 residues. The CDR3 DNA is TGTGCCAGCAGTTCCCGGACAGGGTCGTCACCCCTCCACTTT. This gives the protein CASSSRTGSSPLHF.